A selection of T cell receptor beta chains follows, all from one sample in a study of blood T cell dynamics during melanoma immunotherapy. Generated by immunoSEQ multiplex PCR, the TCRdb table keeps only in-frame clones and is missing some. The data contain over 100 clones, roughly 81% of them singletons. The input for sequencing was cell-free DNA from blood, taken from a patient treated with checkpoint blockade. These receptors came from a human donor with melanoma. CDR3s include the opening cysteine and the closing phenylalanine or tryptophan. A D gene is named only where the DNA matches it firmly. A clone size is listed for some rows: how often the clone was seen (once, few, many), or a class if it is expanded.

j_call clone_size d_call v_call cdr3_nt cdr3_aa
TRBJ1-4 . . TRBV7-9 TGTGCCAGCAGCCGATCAGAGGAAAAACTGTTTTTT CASSRSEEKLFF
TRBJ2-6 . TRBD2 TRBV7-6 TGTGCCATCGGGACTAGCGAATTCTCTGGGGCCAACGTCCTGACTTTC CAIGTSEFSGANVLTF
TRBJ2-1 . . TRBV7-9 TGTGCCAGCAGCCTCGATAACAGGGAGCAGTTCTTC CASSLDNREQFF
TRBJ2-3 . . TRBV10-3 TGTGCCATCAGCGCCCCCGGCTCCACAGATACGCAGTATTTT CAISAPGSTDTQYF
TRBJ2-5 few TRBD2 TRBV15 TGTGCCACCAGCTCTGTAGCGGGAGAGACCCAGTACTTC CATSSVAGETQYF
TRBJ2-5 . TRBD2 TRBV6-1 TGTGCCAGCAGAAAGGGGACTAGCGGCCAAGAGACCCAGTACTTC CASRKGTSGQETQYF
TRBJ2-2 once . TRBV9 TGTGCCAGCGGGGGTCGGAGGTCCGGGGAGCTGTTTTTT CASGGRRSGELFF
TRBJ2-3 once . TRBV7-1 TGTGCCAGCAGCCCCTGGTCGCGCCGCGATACGCAGTATTTT CASSPWSRRDTQYF
TRBJ1-1 . . TRBV14 TGTGCCAGCAGCCAAGATCTTCGGGGGCGAGCTTTCTTT CASSQDLRGRAFF
TRBJ2-5 . . TRBV28 TGTGCCAGCAGTTTCGGGGGGCGGGGGACCCAGTACTTC CASSFGGRGTQYF
TRBJ2-1 . TRBD2 TRBV28 TGTGCCAGCAGTTTCAGCGGGGGGTTTGATGAGCAGTTCTTC CASSFSGGFDEQFF
TRBJ2-1 . . TRBV7-9 TGTGCCAGCAGCTTAGTTGGGGGGGCGAGGGAGCAGTTCTTC CASSLVGGAREQFF
TRBJ2-3 . . TRBV5-6 TGTGCCAGCAGCTTCCCGACTTCTAGCACAGATACGCAGTATTTT CASSFPTSSTDTQYF